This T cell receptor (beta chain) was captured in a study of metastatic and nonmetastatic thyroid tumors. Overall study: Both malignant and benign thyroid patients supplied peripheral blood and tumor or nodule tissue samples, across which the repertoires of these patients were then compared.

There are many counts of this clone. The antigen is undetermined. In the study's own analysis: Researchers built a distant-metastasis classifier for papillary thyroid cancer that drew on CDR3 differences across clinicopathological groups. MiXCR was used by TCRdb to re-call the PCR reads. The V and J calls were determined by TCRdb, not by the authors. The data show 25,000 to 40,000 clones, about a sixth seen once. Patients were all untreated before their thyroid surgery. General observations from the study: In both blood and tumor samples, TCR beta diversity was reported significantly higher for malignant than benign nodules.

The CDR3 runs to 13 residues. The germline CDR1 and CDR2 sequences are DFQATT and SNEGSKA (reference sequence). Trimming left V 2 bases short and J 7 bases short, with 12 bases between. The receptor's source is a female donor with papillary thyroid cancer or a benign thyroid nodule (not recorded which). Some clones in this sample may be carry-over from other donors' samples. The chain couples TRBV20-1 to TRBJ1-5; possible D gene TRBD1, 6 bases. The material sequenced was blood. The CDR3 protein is CSARSGAGQPQHF. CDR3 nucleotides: TGCAGTGCTAGATCGGGGGCCGGGCAGCCCCAGCATTTT.